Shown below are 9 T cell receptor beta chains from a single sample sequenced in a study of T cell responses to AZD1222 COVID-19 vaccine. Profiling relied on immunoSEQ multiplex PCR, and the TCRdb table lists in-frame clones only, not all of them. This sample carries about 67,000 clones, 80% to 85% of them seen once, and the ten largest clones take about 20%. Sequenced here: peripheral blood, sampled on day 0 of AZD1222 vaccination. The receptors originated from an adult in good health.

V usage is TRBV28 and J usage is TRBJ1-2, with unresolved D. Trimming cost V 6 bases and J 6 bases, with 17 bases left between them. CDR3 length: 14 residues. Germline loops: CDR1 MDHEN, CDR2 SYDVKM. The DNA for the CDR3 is TGTGCCAGCAGCCCCCCGGGCAGGTTGAATGGCTACACCTTC. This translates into CASSPPGRLNGYTF.

This CDR3 reads CASSFTYDGSYEQYF. CDR3 in DNA: TGTGCCAGCAGCTTTACGTATGATGGGTCCTACGAGCAGTACTTC. The V call is TRBV7-3, the J call TRBJ2-7; D remains ambiguous. This CDR3 has 15 residues. Germline V gene lookup returns CDR1 SGHTA and CDR2 FQGTGA. V shed 3 bases and J shed 1 base, with 13 bases lying between them.

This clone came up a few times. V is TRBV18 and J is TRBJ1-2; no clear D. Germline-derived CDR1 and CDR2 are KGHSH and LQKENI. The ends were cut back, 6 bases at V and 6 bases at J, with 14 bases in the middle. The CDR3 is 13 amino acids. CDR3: CASSRTRSDGYTF. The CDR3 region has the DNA TGTGCCAGCTCCAGGACTAGATCGGATGGCTACACCTTC.

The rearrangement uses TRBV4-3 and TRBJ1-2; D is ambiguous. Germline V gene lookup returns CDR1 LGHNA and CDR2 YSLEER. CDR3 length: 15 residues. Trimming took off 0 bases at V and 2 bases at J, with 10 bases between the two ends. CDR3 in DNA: TGCGCCAGCAGCCAAGAGGTTAACGTGAACTATGGCTACACCTTC. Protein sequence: CASSQEVNVNYGYTF.

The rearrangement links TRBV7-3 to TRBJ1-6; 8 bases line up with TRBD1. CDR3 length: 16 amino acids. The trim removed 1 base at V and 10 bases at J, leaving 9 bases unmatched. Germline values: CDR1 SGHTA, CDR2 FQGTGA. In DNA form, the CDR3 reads TGTGCCAGCAGCTTAAGAGACAGGGGAAGTTGGTCACCCCTCCACTTT. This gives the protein CASSLRDRGSWSPLHF.

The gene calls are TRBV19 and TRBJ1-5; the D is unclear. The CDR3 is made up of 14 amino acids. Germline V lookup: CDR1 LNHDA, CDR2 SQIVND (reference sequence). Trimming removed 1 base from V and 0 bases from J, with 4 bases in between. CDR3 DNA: TGTGCCAGTAGTATAGGGGCTAGCAATCAGCCCCAGCATTTT. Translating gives CASSIGASNQPQHF.

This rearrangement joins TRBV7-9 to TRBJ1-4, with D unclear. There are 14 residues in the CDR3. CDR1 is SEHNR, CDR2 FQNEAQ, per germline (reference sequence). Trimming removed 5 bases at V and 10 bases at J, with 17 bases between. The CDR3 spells CASSPRTGWGKLFF. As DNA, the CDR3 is TGTGCCAGCAGCCCCCGTACGGGATGGGGAAAACTGTTTTTT.

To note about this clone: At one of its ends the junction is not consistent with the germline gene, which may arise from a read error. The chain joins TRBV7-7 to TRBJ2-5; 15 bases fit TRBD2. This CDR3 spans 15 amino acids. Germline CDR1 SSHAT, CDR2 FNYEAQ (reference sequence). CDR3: CASSLGTSGGETQYF. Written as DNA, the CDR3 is TGTGCTAGCAGCTTAGGGACTAGCGGGGGGGAGACCCAGTACTTC.

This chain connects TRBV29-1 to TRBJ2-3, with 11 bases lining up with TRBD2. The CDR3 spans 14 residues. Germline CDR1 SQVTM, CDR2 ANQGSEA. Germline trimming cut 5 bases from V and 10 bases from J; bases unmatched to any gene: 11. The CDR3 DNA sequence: TGCAGCGTTCATCTAGCGGGAGGCGGGGCTGCGCAGTATTTT. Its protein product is CSVHLAGGGAAQYF.